This TCR beta chain was observed in a study of vaccination and CD4 T cells after COVID-19. The Oncomine TCR Beta short-read assay sequenced DNA from cultured CD4+ T cells. TCRdb ran MiXCR on the PCR reads and lists one entry per CDR3 protein. The data show over 13,000 distinct CDR3 sequences, around 20% seen once. The treatment denotes: approximately 10-day PBMC culture with coronavirus spike peptide pools or control peptides (ViraFEST assay). The authors isolated CD4+ T cells by negative selection after approximately ten days of culture. The CDR3 totals 16 residues. Germline trimming cut 1 base from V and 3 bases from J; bases unmatched to any gene: 5. Germline V gene lookup returns CDR1 LGHNT and CDR2 FRNRAP. This clonotype showed up just a few times. Antigen unknown.

The chain uses TRBV12-5 and TRBJ2-3; 9 nucleotides line up with TRBD1. The sequence came from a human donor with COVID-19. Sequencing input: cultured CD4+ T cells from blood. The CDR3 DNA is TGTGCTAGTGGTTTGGACGGGGGACAGGGAACAGATACGCAGTATTTT. This translates into CASGLDGGQGTDTQYF.